The clone carrying this TCR beta chain was recorded once. Its matching antigen is unknown. TCRdb recomputed calls from the reads with MiXCR, one row per CDR3 protein. The sample lists hundreds of thousands of distinct CDR3 sequences; roughly 30% were seen once. The source of the sample is a study of T cell repertoires in cytomegalovirus infection. Broader study findings: Across the ex vivo response, the dominant clonotypes were HLA-C-restricted CMV-specific TCR beta clonotypes.

The CDR3 spans 15 residues. Germline V gene sequence: CDR1 SGHDN, CDR2 FVKESK. V lost 0 bases, J lost 4 bases, and 10 bases lay in between. The J gene is TRBJ2-1, the V gene TRBV14, with D possibly matching TRBD1 (5 bases). The sample was cultured CD8+ T cells from PBMCs, taken from culture after CMV antigen stimulation. This sequence was found in a human donor in good health (CMV status not recorded). Some clones in this sample may be carry-over from other donors' samples. The CDR3 nucleotides read TGTGCCAGCAGCCAAGACAGGGCCATTTACAATGAGCAGTTCTTC. It specifies CASSQDRAIYNEQFF.